This T cell receptor beta chain came from a study of T cells expressing NK-cell markers. Whole-study context: The study sequenced eight donors, seven HCMV-seropositive and one seronegative.

Each CDR3 protein gets one entry in TCRdb, which reprocessed the 5' RACE reads and gives no DNA. The sample has 150,000 to 170,000 distinct CDR3 sequences; the top ten hold 37%. The CDR3 runs to 17 residues. The germline gives CDR1 LNHDA, CDR2 SQIVND (reference sequence). Study-wide findings and caveats: Whether the expanded NKG2C+ T cell clones recognized HCMV remained unclear.

On this clonotype itself: The antigen remains undetermined.

J is TRBJ2-3 and V is TRBV19; TCRdb's assignment of TRBD2 cannot be checked, as there is no DNA. The sample comprised blood T cells: a sorted CD56 or NKG2C T cell subset, CD4+ or CD8+ T cells, or bulk PBMC T cells (not recorded which). This clonotype originated in a woman between 45 and 60 years old in good health. CDR3 loop: CASSIVGPAGFENTQYF.